The clone carrying this TCR beta chain turned up a few times. The target antigen is unknown. Via MiXCR, TCRdb re-called the reads, giving one row per CDR3 protein. This sample has about 890,000 distinct CDR3 sequences, with around 32% found just once. CDR1 is SNHLY, CDR2 FYNNEI, per germline. With 6 bases clipped from V and 6 bases from J, the junction kept 10 bases outside the gene matches. This CDR3 contains 15 residues. The sample comes from a study of T cell repertoires in cytomegalovirus infection. The wider study: Evidence of both CMV infection and a matching HLA type came from public TCR beta signatures.

Study-wide results and caveats: Cumulative public TCR beta family frequency identified carriers of CMV plus the relevant HLA. In two of eight donors, the top clonotype was HLA-C-restricted CMV-specific.

This chain connects TRBV2 to TRBJ2-1; 8 positions agree with TRBD1. The starting material was cultured CD8+ T cells from PBMCs, obtained from culture after CMV antigen stimulation. This TCR came from a human donor in good health (CMV status not recorded). Some clones in this sample may be carry-over from other donors' samples. CDR3 nucleotide sequence: TGTGCCAGCAGATCCTATAGGACAGGGACCAATGAGCAGTTCTTC. As protein: CASRSYRTGTNEQFF.